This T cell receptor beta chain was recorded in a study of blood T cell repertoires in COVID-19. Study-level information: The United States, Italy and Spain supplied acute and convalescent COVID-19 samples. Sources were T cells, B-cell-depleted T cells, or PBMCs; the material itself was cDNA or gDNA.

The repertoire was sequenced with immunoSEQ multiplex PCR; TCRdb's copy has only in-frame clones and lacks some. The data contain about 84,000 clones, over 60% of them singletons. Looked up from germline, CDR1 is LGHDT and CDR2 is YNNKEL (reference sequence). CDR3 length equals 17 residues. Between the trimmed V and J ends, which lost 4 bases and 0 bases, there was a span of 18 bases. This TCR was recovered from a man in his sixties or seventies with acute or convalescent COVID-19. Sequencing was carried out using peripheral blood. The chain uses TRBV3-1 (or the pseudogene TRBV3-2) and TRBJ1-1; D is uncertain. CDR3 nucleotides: TGTGCCAGCAGCCCGCCCGGCGGTGTCCGAATGAACACTGAAGCTTTCTTT. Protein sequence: CASSPPGGVRMNTEAFF.